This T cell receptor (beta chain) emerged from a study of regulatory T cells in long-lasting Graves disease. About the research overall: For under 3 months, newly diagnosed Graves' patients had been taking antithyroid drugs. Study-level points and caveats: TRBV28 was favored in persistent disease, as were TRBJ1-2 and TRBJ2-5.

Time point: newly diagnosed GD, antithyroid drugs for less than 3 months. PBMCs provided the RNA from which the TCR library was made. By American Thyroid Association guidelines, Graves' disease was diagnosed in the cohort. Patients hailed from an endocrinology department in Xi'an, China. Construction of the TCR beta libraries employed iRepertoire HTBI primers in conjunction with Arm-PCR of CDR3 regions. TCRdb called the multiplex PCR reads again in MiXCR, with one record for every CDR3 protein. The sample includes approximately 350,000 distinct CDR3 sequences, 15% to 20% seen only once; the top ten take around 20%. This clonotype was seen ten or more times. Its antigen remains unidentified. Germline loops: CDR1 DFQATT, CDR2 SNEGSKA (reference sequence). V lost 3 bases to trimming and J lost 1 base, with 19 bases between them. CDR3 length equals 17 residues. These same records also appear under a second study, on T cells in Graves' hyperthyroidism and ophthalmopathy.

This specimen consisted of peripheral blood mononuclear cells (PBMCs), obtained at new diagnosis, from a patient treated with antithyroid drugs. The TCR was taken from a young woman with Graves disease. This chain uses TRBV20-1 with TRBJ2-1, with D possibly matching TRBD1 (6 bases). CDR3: CSASPPPTGDSYNEQFF. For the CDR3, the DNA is TGCAGTGCTAGCCCGCCCCCGACAGGCGATTCCTACAATGAGCAGTTCTTC.